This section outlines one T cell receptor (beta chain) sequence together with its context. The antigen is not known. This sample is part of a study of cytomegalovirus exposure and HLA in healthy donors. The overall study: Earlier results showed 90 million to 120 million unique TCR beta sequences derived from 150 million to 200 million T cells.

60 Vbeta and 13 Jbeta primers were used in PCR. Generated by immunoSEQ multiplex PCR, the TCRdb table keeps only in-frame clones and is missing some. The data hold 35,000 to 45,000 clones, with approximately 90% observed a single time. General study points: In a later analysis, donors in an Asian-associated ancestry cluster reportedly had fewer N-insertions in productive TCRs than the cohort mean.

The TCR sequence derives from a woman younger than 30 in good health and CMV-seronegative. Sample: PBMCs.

CDR3 DNA: TGTGCCTGGAGTGTATATGCAGGACTAGCGGGACGGATTAGCACAGATACGCAGTATTTT. It is translated as CAWSVYAGLAGRISTDTQYF. The chain carries TRBV30 and TRBJ2-3, with TRBD2 matching 12 bases. Germline V CDR1 and CDR2: GTSNPN, SVGIG (reference sequence). Losses at the gene ends were 0 bases for V and 0 bases for J; bases not matched to a gene: 13. The CDR3 has 20 residues.